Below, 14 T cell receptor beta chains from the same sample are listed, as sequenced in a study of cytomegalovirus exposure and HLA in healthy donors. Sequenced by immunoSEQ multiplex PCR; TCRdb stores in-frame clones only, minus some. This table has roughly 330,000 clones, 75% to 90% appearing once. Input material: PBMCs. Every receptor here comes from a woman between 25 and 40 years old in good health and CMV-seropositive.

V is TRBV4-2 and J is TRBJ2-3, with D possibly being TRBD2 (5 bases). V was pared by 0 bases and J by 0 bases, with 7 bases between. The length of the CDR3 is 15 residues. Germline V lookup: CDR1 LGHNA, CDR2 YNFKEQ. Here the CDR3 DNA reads TGTGCCAGCAGCCAAGACCGGACTAGCACAGATACGCAGTATTTT. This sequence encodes CASSQDRTSTDTQYF.

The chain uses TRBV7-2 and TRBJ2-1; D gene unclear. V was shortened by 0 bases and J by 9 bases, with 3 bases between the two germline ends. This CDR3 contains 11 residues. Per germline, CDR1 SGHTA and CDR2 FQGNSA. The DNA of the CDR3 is TGTGCCAGCAGCTTAGCCGGTGAGCAGTTCTTC. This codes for CASSLAGEQFF. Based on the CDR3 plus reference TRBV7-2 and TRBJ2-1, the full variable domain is GAGVSQSPSNKVTEKGKDVELRCDPISGHTALYWYRQSLGQGLEFLIYFQGNSAPDKSGLPSDRFSAERTGGSVSTLTIQRTQQEDSAVYLCASSLAGEQFFGPGTRLTVL.

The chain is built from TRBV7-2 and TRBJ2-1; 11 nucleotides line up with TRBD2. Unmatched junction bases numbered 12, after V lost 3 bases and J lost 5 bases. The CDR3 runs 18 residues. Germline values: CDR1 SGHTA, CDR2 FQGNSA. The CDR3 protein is CASSFLRLAGSKDNEQFF. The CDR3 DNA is TGTGCCAGCAGCTTTCTTCGACTAGCGGGGTCCAAGGACAATGAGCAGTTCTTC.

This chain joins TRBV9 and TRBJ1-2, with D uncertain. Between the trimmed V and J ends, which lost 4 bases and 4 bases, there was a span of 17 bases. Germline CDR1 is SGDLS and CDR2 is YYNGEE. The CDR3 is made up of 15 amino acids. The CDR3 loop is CASSSQTLSSYGYTF. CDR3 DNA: TGTGCCAGCAGCTCCCAAACTTTAAGCTCCTATGGCTACACCTTC.

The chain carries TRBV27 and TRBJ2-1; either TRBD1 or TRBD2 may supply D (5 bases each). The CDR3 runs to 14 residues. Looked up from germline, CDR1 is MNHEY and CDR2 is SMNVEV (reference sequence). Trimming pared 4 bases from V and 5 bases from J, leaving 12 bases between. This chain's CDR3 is CASSWGFGDNEQFF. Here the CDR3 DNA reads TGTGCCAGCAGTTGGGGCTTCGGGGACAATGAGCAGTTCTTC.

The CDR3, as DNA: TGCGCCAGCAGCCAAGATCGACTAGCGGGAGTCGTTAACACCGGGGAGCTGTTTTTT. Amino acids: CASSQDRLAGVVNTGELFF. The rearrangement links TRBV4-3 to TRBJ2-2; 12 nucleotides line up with TRBD2. CDR3 length: 19 amino acids. The germline CDR1 and CDR2 sequences are LGHNA and YSLEER. The ends lost 0 bases at V and 2 bases at J; junction bases unmatched: 7.

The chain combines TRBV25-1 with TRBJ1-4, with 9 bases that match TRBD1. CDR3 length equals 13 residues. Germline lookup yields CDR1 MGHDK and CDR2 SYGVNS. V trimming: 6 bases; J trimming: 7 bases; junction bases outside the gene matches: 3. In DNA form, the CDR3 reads TGTGCCAGCAGGGACAGGGGTTTTGAAAAACTGTTTTTT. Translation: CASRDRGFEKLFF. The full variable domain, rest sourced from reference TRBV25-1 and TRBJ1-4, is EADIYQTPRYLVIGTGKKITLECSQTMGHDKMYWYQQDPGMELHLIHYSYGVNSTEKGDLSSESTVSRIRTEHFPLTLESARPSHTSQYLCASRDRGFEKLFFGSGTQLSVL.

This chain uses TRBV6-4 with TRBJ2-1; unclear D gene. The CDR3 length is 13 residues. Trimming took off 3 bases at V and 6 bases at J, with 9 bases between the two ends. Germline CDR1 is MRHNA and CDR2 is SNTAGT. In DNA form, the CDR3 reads TGTGCCAGCAGTGAATTCGGCGGCAATGAGCAGTTCTTC. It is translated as CASSEFGGNEQFF.

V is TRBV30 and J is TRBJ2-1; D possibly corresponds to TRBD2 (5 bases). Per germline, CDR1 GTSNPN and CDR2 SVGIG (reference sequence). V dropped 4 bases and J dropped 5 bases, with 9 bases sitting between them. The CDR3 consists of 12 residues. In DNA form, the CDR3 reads TGTGCCTGGATGACGGGGAACAATGAGCAGTTCTTC. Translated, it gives CAWMTGNNEQFF.

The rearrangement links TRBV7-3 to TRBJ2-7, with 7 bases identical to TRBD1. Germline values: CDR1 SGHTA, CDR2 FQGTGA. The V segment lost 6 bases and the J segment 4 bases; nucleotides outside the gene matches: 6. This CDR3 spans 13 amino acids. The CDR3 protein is CASSSSQGYEQYF. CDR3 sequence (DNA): TGTGCCAGCAGTTCATCACAGGGGTACGAGCAGTACTTC.

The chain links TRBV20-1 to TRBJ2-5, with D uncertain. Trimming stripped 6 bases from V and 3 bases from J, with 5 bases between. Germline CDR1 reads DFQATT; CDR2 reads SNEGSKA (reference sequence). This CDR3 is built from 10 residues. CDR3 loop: CSAHKETQYF. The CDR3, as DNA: TGCAGTGCGCATAAAGAGACCCAGTACTTC.

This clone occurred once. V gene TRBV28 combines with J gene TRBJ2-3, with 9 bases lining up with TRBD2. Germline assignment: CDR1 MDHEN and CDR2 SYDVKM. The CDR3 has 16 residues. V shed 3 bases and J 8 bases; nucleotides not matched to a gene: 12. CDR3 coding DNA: TGTGCCAGCAGTTTGAGTAGCGGGGGAGCCATGGGTACGCAGTATTTT. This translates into CASSLSSGGAMGTQYF.

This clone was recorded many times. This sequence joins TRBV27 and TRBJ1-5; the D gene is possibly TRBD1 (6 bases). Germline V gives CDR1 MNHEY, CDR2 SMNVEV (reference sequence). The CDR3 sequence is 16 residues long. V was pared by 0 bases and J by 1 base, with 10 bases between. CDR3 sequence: CASSLSYGGSNQPQHF. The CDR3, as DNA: TGTGCCAGCAGTTTATCATACGGGGGCAGCAATCAGCCCCAGCATTTT.

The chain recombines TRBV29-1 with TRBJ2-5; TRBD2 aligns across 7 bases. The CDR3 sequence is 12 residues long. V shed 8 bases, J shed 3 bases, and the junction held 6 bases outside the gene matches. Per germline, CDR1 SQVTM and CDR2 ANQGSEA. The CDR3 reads CSSAGGKETQYF. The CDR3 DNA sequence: TGCAGCTCGGCCGGGGGGAAAGAGACCCAGTACTTC.